A selection of T cell receptor beta chains follows, all from one sample in a study of response to subunit inactivated influenza vaccine. In TCRdb, the RT-PCR reads were re-called with MiXCR into one record per CDR3 protein. The table lists hundreds of thousands of distinct CDR3 sequences, about 7.6% of them singletons. Material: PBMCs from blood, obtained approximately 25 months after vaccination. These receptor sequences come from a man between 50 and 70 years old who received an inactivated influenza vaccine. The CDR3 runs from the conserved cysteine through the conserved F or W. Fields, in order: V gene, D gene, J gene, clone size, CDR3 DNA, CDR3 protein. The D gene is left open where the match is weak. Expanded clones get a size class; other rows say once, few or many, or leave the size out.

TRBV4-3	-	TRBJ1-2	few	TGCGCCAGCAGCCAACTCCAGACCGGCTATGGCTACACCTTC	CASSQLQTGYGYTF
TRBV12-3/TRBV12-4	-	TRBJ1-5	few	TGTGCCAGCAGTTTAACCCCCTATAGCAATCAGCCCCAGCATTTT	CASSLTPYSNQPQHF
TRBV6-5	-	TRBJ1-5	many	TGTGCCAGCAGTTACTCCTCGACGTCTCAGCCCCAGCATTTT	CASSYSSTSQPQHF
TRBV7-8	TRBD1	TRBJ2-3	-	TGTGCCAGCAGCGCCGGGACAGGGGGCACAGATACGCAGTATTTT	CASSAGTGGTDTQYF
TRBV5-1	-	TRBJ1-1	-	TGCGCCAGCAGCCAAGGCCCAAGGGGTACGAACACTGAAGCTTTCTTT	CASSQGPRGTNTEAFF
TRBV5-5	TRBD2	TRBJ2-1	-	TGTGCCATCGCTGTTTTGGCTAGCGGGGTGAATGAGCAGTTCTTC	CAIAVLASGVNEQFF
TRBV29-1	-	TRBJ1-4	many	TGCAGCGGATCAGCGGGGAATGAAAAACTGTTTTTT	CSGSAGNEKLFF
TRBV7-2	TRBD2	TRBJ2-3	-	TGTGCCAGCAGGGGGACTAGCGGGAGTATGGATACGCAGTATTTT	CASRGTSGSMDTQYF
TRBV20-1	TRBD2	TRBJ2-4	many	TGCAGTGCTTTACTAGCGGATAAAAACATTCAGTACTTC	CSALLADKNIQYF
TRBV2	-	TRBJ2-5	few	TGTGCCAGCAGTGAAAGGCAGGGTGGGGCCCAGTACTTC	CASSERQGGAQYF
TRBV6-2/TRBV6-3	TRBD1	TRBJ2-5	few	TGTGCCAGCGCTCGACAGGGAATAGAGACCCAGTACTTC	CASARQGIETQYF
TRBV6-1	-	TRBJ2-7	few	TGTGCCAGCACCCAGATGCAGGGCTCCTACGAGCAGTACTTC	CASTQMQGSYEQYF
TRBV6-5	-	TRBJ2-7	-	TGTGCCAGCAGTTACAGCCCGGACAGAGCCTACGAGCAGTACTTC	CASSYSPDRAYEQYF
TRBV18	TRBD1	TRBJ2-1	few	TGTGCCAGCTCACCAACGGGACAGACGTACAATGAGCAGTTCTTC	CASSPTGQTYNEQFF
TRBV20-1	TRBD2	TRBJ2-5	-	TGCAGTGCTAGGCTAGCGGGAGGCGGGGAGACCCAGTACTTC	CSARLAGGGETQYF
TRBV18	TRBD1	TRBJ2-7	few	TGTGCCAGCTCACCCGGGACAGGGGGTCGAAGCGAGCAGTACTTC	CASSPGTGGRSEQYF
TRBV12-3/TRBV12-4	-	TRBJ1-2	few	TGTGCCAGCAGTGTGGTAGGGAACTATGGCTACACCTTC	CASSVVGNYGYTF
TRBV5-1	-	TRBJ2-1	many	TGCGCCAGCAGCTTGGAGGCAGGGAGAAGGTTCTTC	CASSLEAGRRFF
TRBV5-5	-	TRBJ2-7	-	TGTGCCAGCAGCCGGAGGGACCTCTACGAGCAGTACTTC	CASSRRDLYEQYF